This T cell receptor beta chain was retrieved from a study of CD8 T cells in ankylosing spondylitis. Findings and limits, study-wide: Reports of some motif variants in reactive arthritis synovial fluid and blood predate this one. Within ankylosing spondylitis blood, a TCR beta motif made up of under 10 highly homologous variants appeared to be characteristic. Disease-linked clones, CD8+, were relatively rare in peripheral blood. As reported, disease-linked clones showed significant enrichment in matched ankylosing spondylitis synovial fluid.

The sample holds a few counts of this clonotype. Its antigen remains unknown. Molecular-barcoded quantitative 5'-RACE produced these TCR beta libraries. TCRdb re-analysed the 5' RACE reads in MiXCR, keeping a single row per CDR3 protein. The sample has around 450,000 distinct CDR3 sequences; 25% to 30% are singletons. Sequencing used blood, either unsorted or a sorted T cell fraction (not recorded which). This sequence originates from a male donor with ankylosing spondylitis.

The CDR3 protein is CSARGGPRDTQYF. CDR3 DNA sequence: TGCAGTGCTAGAGGGGGGCCGAGGGATACGCAGTATTTT. V is TRBV20-1 and J is TRBJ2-3; tentatively, D is TRBD1 (6 bases). The CDR3 covers 13 residues. V was shortened by 1 base and J by 6 bases, with 11 bases between the two germline ends. Germline CDR1 reads DFQATT; CDR2 reads SNEGSKA (reference sequence).